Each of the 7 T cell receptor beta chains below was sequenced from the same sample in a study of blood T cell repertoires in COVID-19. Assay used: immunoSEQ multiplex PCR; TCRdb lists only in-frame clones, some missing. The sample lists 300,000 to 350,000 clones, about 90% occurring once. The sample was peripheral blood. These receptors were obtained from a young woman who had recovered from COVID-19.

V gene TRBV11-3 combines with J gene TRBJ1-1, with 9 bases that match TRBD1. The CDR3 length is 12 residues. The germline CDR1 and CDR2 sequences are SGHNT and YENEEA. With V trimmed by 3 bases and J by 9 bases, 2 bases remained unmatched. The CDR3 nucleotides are TGTGCCAGCAGCTTGGGGACAGGGAAAGCTTTCTTT. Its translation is CASSLGTGKAFF. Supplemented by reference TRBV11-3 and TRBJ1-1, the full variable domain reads EAGVVQSPRYKIIEKKQPVAFWCNPISGHNTLYWYLQNLGQGPELLIRYENEEAVDDSQLPKDRFSAERLKGVDSTLKIQPAELGDSAVYLCASSLGTGKAFFGQGTRLTVV.

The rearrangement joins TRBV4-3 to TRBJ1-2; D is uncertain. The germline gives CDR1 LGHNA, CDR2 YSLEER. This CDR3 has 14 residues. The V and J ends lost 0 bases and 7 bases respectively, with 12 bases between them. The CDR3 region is CASSQDITRAGYTF. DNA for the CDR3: TGCGCCAGCAGCCAAGATATTACGCGAGCTGGCTACACCTTC.

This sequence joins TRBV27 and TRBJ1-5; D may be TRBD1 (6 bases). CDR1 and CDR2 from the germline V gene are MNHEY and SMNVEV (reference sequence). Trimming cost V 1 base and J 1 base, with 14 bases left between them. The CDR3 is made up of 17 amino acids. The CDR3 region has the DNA TGTGCCAGCAGTTTATTGGGGGGGACATACAGCAATCAGCCCCAGCATTTT. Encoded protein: CASSLLGGTYSNQPQHF.

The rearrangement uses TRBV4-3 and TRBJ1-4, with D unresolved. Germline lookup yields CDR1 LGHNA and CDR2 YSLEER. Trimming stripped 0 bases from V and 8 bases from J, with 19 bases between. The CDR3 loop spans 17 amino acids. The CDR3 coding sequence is TGCGCCAGCAGCCAAGAACCGGCAGTAAAAAGGCGGGAAAAACTGTTTTTT. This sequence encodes CASSQEPAVKRREKLFF.

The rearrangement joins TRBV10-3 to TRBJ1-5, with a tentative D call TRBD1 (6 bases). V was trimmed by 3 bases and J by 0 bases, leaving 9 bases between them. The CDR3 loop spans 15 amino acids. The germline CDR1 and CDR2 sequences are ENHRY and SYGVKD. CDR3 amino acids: CAISEGQTSNQPQHF. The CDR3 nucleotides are TGTGCCATCAGTGAAGGACAGACTAGCAATCAGCCCCAGCATTTT.

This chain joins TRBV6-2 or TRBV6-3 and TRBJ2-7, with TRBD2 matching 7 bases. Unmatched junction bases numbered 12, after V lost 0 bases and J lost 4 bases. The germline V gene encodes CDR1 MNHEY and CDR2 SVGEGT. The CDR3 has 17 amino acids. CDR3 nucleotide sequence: TGTGCCAGCAGTTACTCCACGCGCGGGAGTTTTCGGTACGAGCAGTACGTC. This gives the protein CASSYSTRGSFRYEQYV.

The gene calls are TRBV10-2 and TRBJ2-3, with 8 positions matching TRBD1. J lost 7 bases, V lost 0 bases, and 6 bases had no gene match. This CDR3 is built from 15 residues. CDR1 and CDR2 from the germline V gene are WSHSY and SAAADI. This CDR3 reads CASSESGQGIYTQYF. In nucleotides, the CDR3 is TGCGCCAGCAGTGAGTCCGGACAGGGAATATATACGCAGTATTTT.